These T cell receptor beta chains were read from a single sample in a study of response to subunit inactivated influenza vaccine. TCRdb used MiXCR to reprocess the RT-PCR reads, holding one entry per CDR3 protein. Of about 190,000 distinct CDR3 sequences in the sample, about an eighth were seen once. Sequenced here: CD8+ T cells sorted from PBMCs, sampled 5 to 6 days after vaccination. Receptors were obtained from a man between 45 and 60 years old who received an inactivated influenza vaccine. Both conserved end residues are part of each CDR3. A D gene is named only where the DNA matches it firmly. Expanded clones get a size class; other rows say once, few or many, or leave the size out.

>TRBJ2-7|TRBV20-1|TRBD2|few
TGCAGTGCTCCCGGGACTAGCAGTTACGAGCAGTACTTC
CSAPGTSSYEQYF
>TRBJ2-2|TRBV5-6|NA|few
TGTGCCAGCAGCTGGGGGACAATTACCGGGGAGCTGTTTTTT
CASSWGTITGELFF
>TRBJ2-3|TRBV29-1|NA|few
TGCAGCGTTGAACCCCCTCGTACGGATACGCAGTATTTT
CSVEPPRTDTQYF
>TRBJ2-7|TRBV3-1|NA|NA
TGTGCCAGCAGCCAAGATGCGCACGAGCAGTACTTC
CASSQDAHEQYF
>TRBJ2-5|TRBV12-3/TRBV12-4|NA|few
TGTGCCAGCAGTGTGGACAGTGCGCAAGAGACCCAGTACTTC
CASSVDSAQETQYF
>TRBJ2-5|TRBV28|TRBD1|many
TGTGCCAGCAGAAGTCCCGGGACAGGGGAAGAGACCCAGTACTTC
CASRSPGTGEETQYF
>TRBJ2-1|TRBV20-1|NA|few
TGCAGTGCTAGAAGGCTAGCGCCATACAATGAGCAGTTCTTC
CSARRLAPYNEQFF
>TRBJ2-2|TRBV28|TRBD2|NA
TGTGCCAGCAGTCAACTAGCGGGAGGGCCTGTGTCCGGGGAGCTGTTTTTT
CASSQLAGGPVSGELFF
>TRBJ2-5|TRBV7-2|NA|NA
TGTGCCAGCAGCTTAGCGTCGGTGTCTAGCAGCCAAGAGACCCAGTACTTC
CASSLASVSSSQETQYF
>TRBJ2-2|TRBV28|TRBD1|few
TGTGCCAGCACCCTCACCGGGACAGGATTCACCGGGGAGCTGTTTTTT
CASTLTGTGFTGELFF
>TRBJ2-5|TRBV27|TRBD2|few
TGTGCCAGCAGTCCCTTAGCGGGCAGCCAAGAGACCCAGTACTTC
CASSPLAGSQETQYF
>TRBJ1-2|TRBV6-1|TRBD1|NA
TGTGCCAGCACCTCCCCCGAGGACAGGGTTCGCTATGGCTACACCTTC
CASTSPEDRVRYGYTF
>TRBJ2-2|TRBV12-3/TRBV12-4|TRBD2|few
TGTGCCAGCAGTTCCCCTAGCGGGGGGGTGACCGGGGAGCTGTTTTTT
CASSSPSGGVTGELFF
>TRBJ2-7|TRBV28|TRBD2|NA
TGTGCCAGCAGTCTGAGTAGCGGGGGGGCCGCCCTCGGGCAGTACTTC
CASSLSSGGAALGQYF
>TRBJ1-2|TRBV25-1|NA|NA
TGTGCCAGCAGTGACCGGACAGAATTTAACTATGGCTACACCTTC
CASSDRTEFNYGYTF
>TRBJ2-3|TRBV3-1|TRBD2|NA
TGTGCCAGCAGCCAAGTAGCGGGAGCTAGAGATACGCAGTATTTT
CASSQVAGARDTQYF
>TRBJ1-1|TRBV12-3/TRBV12-4|TRBD1|few
TGTGCCAGCAGGACAGGGGACGATATGAACACTGAAGCTTTCTTT
CASRTGDDMNTEAFF
>TRBJ2-4|TRBV4-2|TRBD1|many
TGTGCCAGCAGCCAAGAATTCAGGGGGCAAAACATTCAGTACTTC
CASSQEFRGQNIQYF